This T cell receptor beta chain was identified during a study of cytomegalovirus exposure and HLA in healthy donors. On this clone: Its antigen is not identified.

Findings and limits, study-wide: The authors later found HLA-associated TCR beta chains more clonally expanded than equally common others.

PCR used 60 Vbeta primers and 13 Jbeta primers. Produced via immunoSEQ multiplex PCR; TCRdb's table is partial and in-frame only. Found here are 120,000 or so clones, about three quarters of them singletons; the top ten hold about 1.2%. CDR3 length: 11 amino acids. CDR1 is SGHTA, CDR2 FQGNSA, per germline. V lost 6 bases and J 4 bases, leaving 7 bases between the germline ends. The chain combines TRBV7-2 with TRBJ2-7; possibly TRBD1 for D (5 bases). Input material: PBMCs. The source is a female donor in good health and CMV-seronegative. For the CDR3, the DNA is TGTGCCAGCAGAGGACAATACGAGCAGTACTTC. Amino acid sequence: CASRGQYEQYF.